Given below is one TCR beta chain in context. The record originates from a study of OX40 agonist ivuxolimab in advanced cancers. In the study overall: The mean age was roughly 60 years, ranging from roughly 23 to 80, with 65% to 85% of participants male.

Germline V lookup: CDR1 KGHSH, CDR2 LQKENI. The CDR3 has 15 amino acids. Trimming stripped 0 bases from V and 4 bases from J, with 11 bases between. Libraries were prepared by immunoSEQ multiplex PCR; TCRdb keeps only in-frame clonotypes and omits some of them. The sample lists approximately 89,000 clones, around 90% occurring once. This chain links TRBV18 with TRBJ2-3; D is ambiguous. This clonotype was sampled from an adult with an advanced solid tumor such as melanoma, head and neck, liver or kidney cancer. The input for sequencing was CD4+ or CD8+ T cells sorted from blood, taken in a trial of the OX40 agonist ivuxolimab. The CDR3 bases are TGTGCCAGCTCACCACCCCGGACCGTGGCAGATACGCAGTATTTT. Translation: CASSPPRTVADTQYF.